The T cell receptor (beta chain) described here comes from a study of OX40 agonist ivuxolimab in advanced cancers. Study-level information: Mean age about 60 years, range roughly 23 to 79; roughly 82% male.

Study-level points and caveats: Some patients without response likewise showed low normalized clonal expansion. Expanded clones were, on average, more numerous in CD8+ T cells than in CD4+.

As regards this clone: What it recognizes is unknown.

With 4 bases removed from V and 0 bases from J, the gap between germline ends came to 7 bases. In germline, CDR1 is SGHRS, CDR2 YFSETQ. The length of the CDR3 is 14 residues. This table comes from immunoSEQ multiplex PCR, and its TCRdb copy is limited to in-frame clones, with some not included. The profile shows tens of thousands of clones, around 87% of them singletons. Here the sequenced sample was CD4+ or CD8+ T cells sorted from blood, taken in a trial of the OX40 agonist ivuxolimab. The sequence was collected from an adult with an advanced solid tumor such as melanoma, head and neck, liver or kidney cancer. The rearrangement uses TRBV5-1 and TRBJ1-4; no reliable D call. The DNA of the CDR3 is TGCGCCAGCAGCACCGGTGCAACTAATGAAAAACTGTTTTTT. Translated, it gives CASSTGATNEKLFF.